These T cell receptor beta chains were read from a single sample in a study of blood T cell repertoires in COVID-19. TCRdb keeps only in-frame clones here, not all; method: immunoSEQ multiplex PCR. The repertoire holds under 500,000 clones, with around 91% as singletons. The sequenced sample was PBMCs or T cells enriched from blood (not recorded which). These receptor sequences come from a man under 40 who had recovered from COVID-19. CDR3s include the opening cysteine and the closing phenylalanine or tryptophan. Fields, in order: J gene, D gene, clone size, V gene, CDR3 protein, CDR3 DNA. A D gene is named only where the DNA matches it firmly. Size is omitted from some rows. Given values are once, few, many or a class for expanded clones.

J: TRBJ1-4
D: .
size: .
V: TRBV27
CDR3: CASSSPLSGKANEKLFF
DNA: TGTGCCAGCAGTTCTCCCCTCAGCGGAAAGGCTAATGAAAAACTGTTTTTT

J: TRBJ1-6
D: TRBD1
size: .
V: TRBV18
CDR3: CASSPGTDNSPLHF
DNA: TGTGCCAGCTCACCAGGGACAGACAATTCACCCCTCCACTTT

J: TRBJ1-1
D: .
size: .
V: TRBV10-3
CDR3: CAIRESSNTEAFF
DNA: TGTGCCATACGGGAGAGTTCGAACACTGAAGCTTTCTTT

J: TRBJ1-1
D: .
size: few
V: TRBV18
CDR3: CASSPSWGLEAFF
DNA: TGTGCCAGCTCCCCAAGTTGGGGACTTGAAGCTTTCTTT

J: TRBJ2-1
D: .
size: .
V: TRBV6-1
CDR3: CASSEELGLYNEQFF
DNA: TGTGCCAGCAGTGAAGAGTTAGGACTCTACAATGAGCAGTTCTTC

J: TRBJ1-3
D: .
size: .
V: TRBV19
CDR3: CASSILESSGNTIYF
DNA: TGTGCCAGTAGTATTTTAGAGAGCTCTGGAAACACCATATATTTT

J: TRBJ1-2
D: .
size: .
V: TRBV27
CDR3: CATYQGGRLGANYGYTF
DNA: TGTGCCACCTACCAAGGGGGTCGGCTTGGGGCTAACTATGGCTACACCTTC

J: TRBJ2-7
D: .
size: few
V: TRBV19
CDR3: CASSTLPAGYEQYF
DNA: TGTGCCAGTAGTACCCTCCCAGCGGGCTACGAGCAGTACTTC

J: TRBJ2-1
D: TRBD1
size: .
V: TRBV9
CDR3: CASSARTGGGIEQFF
DNA: TGTGCCAGCAGCGCCCGGACAGGGGGCGGGATTGAGCAGTTCTTC

J: TRBJ2-5
D: .
size: .
V: TRBV7-9
CDR3: CASSLAGASVQETQYF
DNA: TGTGCCAGCAGCTTAGCAGGGGCTAGCGTCCAAGAGACCCAGTACTTC

J: TRBJ2-3
D: .
size: .
V: TRBV28
CDR3: CASGQNTQYF
DNA: TGTGCCAGCGGACAGAATACGCAGTATTTT

J: TRBJ1-4
D: TRBD1
size: .
V: TRBV5-8
CDR3: CASSEIPGQPNEKLFF
DNA: TGTGCCAGCAGCGAGATACCGGGACAGCCGAATGAAAAACTGTTTTTT

J: TRBJ2-5
D: .
size: .
V: TRBV7-2
CDR3: CASSLGGTRTQYF
DNA: TGTGCCAGCAGCTTAGGGGGCACCAGGACCCAGTACTTC

J: TRBJ2-1
D: .
size: .
V: TRBV6-5
CDR3: CATMGLYNEQFF
DNA: TGTGCCACCATGGGGCTATACAATGAGCAGTTCTTC

J: TRBJ2-3
D: .
size: .
V: TRBV30
CDR3: CAWSEAGADTQYF
DNA: TGTGCCTGGAGTGAGGCAGGCGCAGATACGCAGTATTTT

J: TRBJ2-5
D: .
size: .
V: TRBV7-2
CDR3: CASSLSTVLETQYF
DNA: TGTGCCAGCAGCTTATCGACAGTGTTGGAGACCCAGTACTTC

J: TRBJ1-5
D: .
size: .
V: TRBV2
CDR3: CASSIGHSRHISQHF
DNA: TGTGCCAGCAGTATAGGACATAGCCGACATATTTCCCAGCATTTT

J: TRBJ1-2
D: TRBD1
size: .
V: TRBV6-5
CDR3: CASSYPGQGTYGYTF
DNA: TGTGCCAGCAGTTATCCGGGACAGGGGACCTATGGCTACACCTTC

J: TRBJ2-2
D: .
size: .
V: TRBV7-6
CDR3: CASSLFSHAGELFF
DNA: TGTGCCAGCAGCTTATTCAGTCACGCCGGGGAGCTGTTTTTT

J: TRBJ1-2
D: TRBD1
size: .
V: TRBV10-3
CDR3: CAISTGTGSRYTF
DNA: TGTGCCATCAGTACCGGGACAGGGAGTCGCTACACCTTC

J: TRBJ1-2
D: .
size: .
V: TRBV10-3
CDR3: CAISGAGVQGRSYTF
DNA: TGTGCCATCAGTGGAGCGGGGGTACAGGGAAGGAGCTACACCTTC

J: TRBJ1-2
D: TRBD1
size: .
V: TRBV19
CDR3: CASREGDRGHSYGYTF
DNA: TGTGCCAGTAGGGAAGGGGACAGGGGCCACAGTTATGGCTACACCTTC

J: TRBJ1-1
D: TRBD1
size: .
V: TRBV19
CDR3: CASSTRQGNTEAFF
DNA: TGTGCCAGTAGTACTAGACAGGGGAACACTGAAGCTTTCTTT

J: TRBJ2-7
D: .
size: .
V: TRBV6-6
CDR3: CASSYSTPGVPYEQYF
DNA: TGTGCCAGCAGTTACTCGACGCCGGGAGTTCCTTACGAGCAGTACTTC

J: TRBJ2-7
D: .
size: .
V: TRBV7-9
CDR3: CASSLSSGEQYF
DNA: TGTGCCAGCAGCTTATCTTCCGGCGAGCAGTACTTC

J: TRBJ2-2
D: .
size: .
V: TRBV7-9
CDR3: CASSLNSQGTGELFF
DNA: TGTGCCAGCAGCTTAAACAGTCAGGGGACCGGGGAGCTGTTTTTT

J: TRBJ2-3
D: .
size: .
V: TRBV6-1
CDR3: CASSELEQPLTDTQYF
DNA: TGTGCCAGCAGTGAGTTGGAACAGCCGTTAACAGATACGCAGTATTTT

J: TRBJ2-5
D: TRBD2
size: .
V: TRBV28
CDR3: CASSVSGRADEETQYF
DNA: TGTGCCAGCAGTGTGAGCGGGAGGGCTGATGAGGAGACCCAGTACTTC

J: TRBJ2-7
D: TRBD1
size: once
V: TRBV20-1
CDR3: CSASTGTAREQYF
DNA: TGCAGTGCTAGTACCGGGACAGCTCGCGAGCAGTACTTC

J: TRBJ2-3
D: .
size: once
V: TRBV24-1
CDR3: CATASTASTDTQYF
DNA: TGTGCCACCGCTAGCACCGCTAGCACAGATACGCAGTATTTT

J: TRBJ1-4
D: .
size: few
V: TRBV19
CDR3: CASSIRQGGEKLFF
DNA: TGTGCCAGTAGTATAAGGCAGGGAGGTGAAAAACTGTTTTTT

J: TRBJ1-2
D: .
size: .
V: TRBV12-3/TRBV12-4
CDR3: CASSLGGEGGYTF
DNA: TGTGCCAGCAGTTTAGGAGGGGAGGGCGGCTACACCTTC

J: TRBJ1-1
D: .
size: .
V: TRBV18
CDR3: CASSRSERIGEAFF
DNA: TGTGCCAGCTCACGGAGTGAGCGGATAGGTGAAGCTTTCTTT

J: TRBJ2-3
D: .
size: once
V: TRBV7-9
CDR3: CASSLGGTDTQYF
DNA: TGTGCCAGCAGCTTAGGAGGGACAGATACGCAGTATTTT

J: TRBJ1-2
D: .
size: once
V: TRBV7-9
CDR3: CASSPSGMRIGGYTF
DNA: TGTGCCAGCAGCCCGAGCGGCATGAGGATCGGGGGCTACACCTTC

J: TRBJ1-1
D: .
size: once
V: TRBV30
CDR3: CAWSLDIMNTEAFF
DNA: TGTGCCTGGAGTTTGGACATCATGAACACTGAAGCTTTCTTT

J: TRBJ2-5
D: TRBD2
size: once
V: TRBV14
CDR3: CASSKQGLARQTQYF
DNA: TGTGCCAGCAGCAAACAGGGACTAGCGCGGCAGACCCAGTACTTC

J: TRBJ1-1
D: .
size: few
V: TRBV11-2
CDR3: CASSLLNSLLATEAFF
DNA: TGTGCCAGCAGCTTATTGAATTCTCTCCTCGCGACTGAAGCTTTCTTT

J: TRBJ2-7
D: .
size: .
V: TRBV7-8
CDR3: CASSLSSGSSYEQYF
DNA: TGTGCCAGCAGCTTAAGTAGCGGATCCTCCTACGAGCAGTACTTC

J: TRBJ2-3
D: .
size: once
V: TRBV3-1/TRBV3-2
CDR3: CASSQPRLYGSTDTQYF
DNA: TGTGCCAGCAGCCAACCTAGACTATACGGTAGCACAGATACGCAGTATTTT

J: TRBJ2-4
D: .
size: .
V: TRBV5-1
CDR3: CASSLTAAGLGKNIQYF
DNA: TGCGCCAGCAGCTTGACGGCGGCGGGACTGGGCAAAAACATTCAGTACTTC

J: TRBJ2-3
D: TRBD1
size: .
V: TRBV11-3
CDR3: CASSQGQDGDTQYF
DNA: TGTGCCAGCAGCCAGGGACAGGACGGAGATACGCAGTATTTT

J: TRBJ2-6
D: TRBD2
size: .
V: TRBV4-1
CDR3: CASSQDGSGGSSGANVLTF
DNA: TGCGCCAGCAGCCAAGATGGAAGCGGGGGATCCTCTGGGGCCAACGTCCTGACTTTC

J: TRBJ2-7
D: .
size: .
V: TRBV24-1
CDR3: CATSDRPAGEQYF
DNA: TGTGCCACCAGTGATCGTCCCGCGGGGGAGCAGTACTTC

J: TRBJ1-6
D: .
size: .
V: TRBV5-1
CDR3: CASSLALGVDSPLHF
DNA: TGCGCCAGCAGCTTGGCCTTAGGGGTGGATTCACCCCTCCACTTT

J: TRBJ2-1
D: .
size: .
V: TRBV5-1
CDR3: CASSAAFPKQFF
DNA: TGCGCCAGCAGCGCTGCCTTCCCTAAGCAGTTCTTC

J: TRBJ1-2
D: .
size: .
V: TRBV2
CDR3: CARRTDYGYTF
DNA: TGTGCCAGGAGGACAGACTATGGCTACACCTTC

J: TRBJ2-2
D: .
size: .
V: TRBV19
CDR3: CASSDSRPGELFF
DNA: TGTGCCAGTAGCGACAGCCGACCCGGGGAGCTGTTTTTT

J: TRBJ1-6
D: TRBD1
size: .
V: TRBV7-6
CDR3: CASSPAVRDRVSPLHF
DNA: TGTGCCAGCAGCCCCGCCGTCCGAGACAGGGTTTCACCCCTCCACTTT

J: TRBJ1-5
D: .
size: .
V: TRBV6-1
CDR3: CASSERALGQPQHF
DNA: TGTGCCAGCAGTGAAAGGGCACTAGGTCAGCCCCAGCATTTT

J: TRBJ1-2
D: TRBD1
size: .
V: TRBV7-9
CDR3: CASSRRGGNGYTF
DNA: TGTGCCAGCAGCCGAAGAGGGGGCAATGGCTACACCTTC

J: TRBJ1-1
D: TRBD1
size: .
V: TRBV10-2
CDR3: CASRTGSVNTEAFF
DNA: TGCGCCAGCCGGACAGGGTCGGTGAACACTGAAGCTTTCTTT

J: TRBJ2-7
D: .
size: .
V: TRBV5-1
CDR3: CASSPGSRYEQYF
DNA: TGCGCCAGCAGCCCCGGGAGTCGCTACGAGCAGTACTTC